Listed below are T cell receptor beta chains from one sample, sequenced in a study of T-cell memory formation after mild COVID-19. TCRdb itself ran the 5' RACE reads through MiXCR, one entry per CDR3 protein. The sample holds roughly 380,000 distinct CDR3 sequences, approximately 27% seen once. Sequencing input: PBMCs or a T cell subset sorted from them (not recorded which). These receptors were taken from an adult woman who had mild COVID-19 (a few samples of this study predate the infection). Cell type and time point are not known. CDR3s include the opening cysteine and the closing phenylalanine or tryptophan. Fields, in order: CDR3 length, D gene, clone size, V gene, J gene, CDR3 DNA, CDR3 protein. The D gene is left open where the match is weak. Expanded clones get a size class; other rows say once, few or many, or leave the size out.

cdr3_length: 16; d_call: -; clone_size: -; v_call: TRBV2; j_call: TRBJ2-7; cdr3_nt: TGTGCCAGCAGGGGGGGTGTCGGGCTCAGCTCCTACGAGCAGTACTTC; cdr3_aa: CASRGGVGLSSYEQYF
cdr3_length: 15; d_call: -; clone_size: -; v_call: TRBV7-9; j_call: TRBJ2-7; cdr3_nt: TGTGCCAGCAGCTTAGGACACTTGAGCTCCTACGAGCAGTACTTC; cdr3_aa: CASSLGHLSSYEQYF
cdr3_length: 16; d_call: -; clone_size: -; v_call: TRBV3-1; j_call: TRBJ2-1; cdr3_nt: TGTGCCAGCAGCCCCTTGCCGGGAGTGGGTTACAATGAGCAGTTCTTC; cdr3_aa: CASSPLPGVGYNEQFF
cdr3_length: 18; d_call: TRBD2; clone_size: few; v_call: TRBV5-4; j_call: TRBJ2-1; cdr3_nt: TGTGCCAGCAGCCTCCCGGGACTAGCGGGAGGGGAAAGCAATGAGCAGTTCTTC; cdr3_aa: CASSLPGLAGGESNEQFF
cdr3_length: 14; d_call: TRBD2; clone_size: -; v_call: TRBV7-3; j_call: TRBJ2-3; cdr3_nt: TGTGCCAGCAGCCCCGGGGGGGGGCCCGGTACGCAGTATTTT; cdr3_aa: CASSPGGGPGTQYF
cdr3_length: 13; d_call: -; clone_size: few; v_call: TRBV24-1; j_call: TRBJ2-7; cdr3_nt: TGTGCCACCAGTGATAGGACTGCCGGGGGGCAGTACTTC; cdr3_aa: CATSDRTAGGQYF
cdr3_length: 11; d_call: -; clone_size: few; v_call: TRBV10-3; j_call: TRBJ2-3; cdr3_nt: TGTGCCGCCGGGCGGCCAGATACGCAGTATTTT; cdr3_aa: CAAGRPDTQYF
cdr3_length: 18; d_call: -; clone_size: -; v_call: TRBV11-2; j_call: TRBJ1-4; cdr3_nt: TGTGCCAGCAGCTTAGATAAGTATGGACTGGCAACTAATGAAAAACTGTTTTTT; cdr3_aa: CASSLDKYGLATNEKLFF
cdr3_length: 12; d_call: -; clone_size: -; v_call: TRBV11-1; j_call: TRBJ2-1; cdr3_nt: TGTGCCAGCAGCCCCCCGATTTATGAGCAGTTCTTC; cdr3_aa: CASSPPIYEQFF
cdr3_length: 18; d_call: TRBD2; clone_size: -; v_call: TRBV18; j_call: TRBJ2-7; cdr3_nt: TGTGCCAGCTCATCCTCCTGGGGGACTAGCGTAAGCTCCTACGAGCAGTACTTC; cdr3_aa: CASSSSWGTSVSSYEQYF